This entry concerns a single TCR beta chain. Antigen specificity is unknown. These data are taken from a study of T cells in localized non-small cell lung cancer. The CDR3 spans 16 residues. Trimming cost V 3 bases and J 4 bases, with 16 bases left between them. The germline V gene encodes CDR1 SGHTA and CDR2 FQGNSA. Using immunoSEQ multiplex PCR, the repertoire was profiled, and TCRdb retains in-frame clones only, with some absent. The repertoire holds tens of thousands of clones, with 87% as singletons. Study-level points and caveats: Elevated circulating T cell density in blood was associated with longer overall survival. Appearing in adjacent lung were a median approximately 60 of the top 100 tumor clones.

The rearrangement joins TRBV7-2 to TRBJ2-1; tentative D call: TRBD1 (5 bases). The material sequenced was peripheral blood, taken before any cancer treatment. This TCR derives from a woman aged 35-75 years with stage I lung adenocarcinoma. This chain's CDR3 is CASSLLSGRQYNEQFF. The CDR3 DNA sequence: TGTGCCAGCAGCTTGTTATCCGGACGACAGTACAATGAGCAGTTCTTC.